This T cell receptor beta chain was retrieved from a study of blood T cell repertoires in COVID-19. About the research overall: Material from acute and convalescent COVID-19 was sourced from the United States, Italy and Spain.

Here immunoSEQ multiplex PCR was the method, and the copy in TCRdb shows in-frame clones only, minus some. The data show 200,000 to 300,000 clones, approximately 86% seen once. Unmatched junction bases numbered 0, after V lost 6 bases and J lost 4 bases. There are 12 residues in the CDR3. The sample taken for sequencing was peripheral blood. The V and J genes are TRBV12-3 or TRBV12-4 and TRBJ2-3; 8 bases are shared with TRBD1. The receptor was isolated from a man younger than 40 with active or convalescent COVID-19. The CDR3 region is CASRTGADTQYF. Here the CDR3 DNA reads TGTGCCAGCAGGACAGGGGCAGATACGCAGTATTTT.